This is a list of T cell receptor beta chains from one sample in a study of shared clonotypes between healthy human individuals. Assay: immunoSEQ multiplex PCR; the TCRdb copy retains only in-frame clones and omits some. Of fewer than 2.5 million clones in the sample, 80% to 95% were seen once. The sequenced sample consisted of naive CD4+ T cells from PBMCs. Receptors were obtained from a man aged 18 to 30 in good health. Some clones in this sample may be carry-over from other donors' samples. Both conserved end residues are part of each CDR3. Fields, in order: V gene, clone size, D gene, J gene, CDR3 protein, CDR3 DNA. A D gene is named only where the DNA matches it firmly. Not every row has a clone size; where given, it reads once, few, many or a size class.

v_gene: TRBV5-1
abundance: NA
d_gene: NA
j_gene: TRBJ1-3
CDR3aa: CASSLDSVSGNTIYF
CDR3nt: TGCGCCAGCAGCTTGGACAGTGTCTCTGGAAACACCATATATTTT

v_gene: TRBV5-1
abundance: NA
d_gene: NA
j_gene: TRBJ1-6
CDR3aa: CASSFSAREASPLHF
CDR3nt: TGCGCCAGCAGCTTTTCGGCCAGGGAGGCTTCACCCCTCCACTTT

v_gene: TRBV6-5
abundance: once
d_gene: NA
j_gene: TRBJ2-1
CDR3aa: CASSYLSSYNEQFF
CDR3nt: TGTGCCAGCAGTTATCTTAGCTCCTACAATGAGCAGTTCTTC

v_gene: TRBV5-1
abundance: NA
d_gene: NA
j_gene: TRBJ2-7
CDR3aa: CASSFGGTAYEQYF
CDR3nt: TGCGCCAGCAGCTTCGGAGGGACCGCCTACGAGCAGTACTTC

v_gene: TRBV28
abundance: NA
d_gene: TRBD1
j_gene: TRBJ1-5
CDR3aa: CASGDRGYYSNQPQHF
CDR3nt: TGTGCCAGTGGGGACAGGGGATATTATAGCAATCAGCCCCAGCATTTT

v_gene: TRBV6-6
abundance: NA
d_gene: NA
j_gene: TRBJ2-3
CDR3aa: CASSYSSGVGTDTQYF
CDR3nt: TGTGCCAGCAGTTACTCGTCGGGAGTCGGTACAGATACGCAGTATTTT

v_gene: TRBV5-1
abundance: NA
d_gene: NA
j_gene: TRBJ2-2
CDR3aa: CASSLDRLVRPETGELFF
CDR3nt: TGCGCCAGCAGCTTGGACAGACTAGTTCGCCCAGAAACCGGGGAGCTGTTTTTT

v_gene: TRBV7-9
abundance: NA
d_gene: TRBD2
j_gene: TRBJ2-3
CDR3aa: CASSLAGSGKTDTQYF
CDR3nt: TGTGCCAGCAGCTTAGCGGGTAGCGGGAAGACAGATACGCAGTATTTT

v_gene: TRBV28
abundance: NA
d_gene: NA
j_gene: TRBJ1-5
CDR3aa: CASSGNQPQHF
CDR3nt: TGTGCCAGCTCGGGCAATCAGCCCCAGCATTTT

v_gene: TRBV5-1
abundance: NA
d_gene: TRBD1
j_gene: TRBJ2-1
CDR3aa: CASSSQTGLTYNEQFF
CDR3nt: TGCGCCAGCAGCTCGCAGACAGGGCTCACCTACAATGAGCAGTTCTTC

v_gene: TRBV18
abundance: NA
d_gene: NA
j_gene: TRBJ1-1
CDR3aa: CASSPEQGYLNTEAFF
CDR3nt: TGTGCCAGCTCACCAGAACAGGGATATTTGAACACTGAAGCTTTCTTT

v_gene: TRBV5-1
abundance: NA
d_gene: TRBD1
j_gene: TRBJ1-1
CDR3aa: CASSPQGDYEAFF
CDR3nt: TGCGCCAGCAGCCCCCAGGGGGACTATGAAGCTTTCTTT

v_gene: TRBV7-9
abundance: NA
d_gene: TRBD1
j_gene: TRBJ2-7
CDR3aa: CASSLEGTGYEQYF
CDR3nt: TGTGCCAGCAGCTTAGAGGGGACAGGTTACGAGCAGTACTTC

v_gene: TRBV28
abundance: NA
d_gene: NA
j_gene: TRBJ1-5
CDR3aa: CASWDTPQPQHF
CDR3nt: TGTGCCAGCTGGGACACCCCTCAGCCCCAGCATTTT

v_gene: TRBV5-4
abundance: NA
d_gene: NA
j_gene: TRBJ1-1
CDR3aa: CASSLGANTEAFF
CDR3nt: TGTGCCAGCAGCTTGGGGGCGAACACTGAAGCTTTCTTT

v_gene: TRBV18
abundance: NA
d_gene: NA
j_gene: TRBJ1-3
CDR3aa: CASSPPIGSGNTIYF
CDR3nt: TGTGCCAGCTCACCACCGATAGGGTCTGGAAACACCATATATTTT

v_gene: TRBV6-6
abundance: NA
d_gene: NA
j_gene: TRBJ1-4
CDR3aa: CASSREGRQKLFF
CDR3nt: TGTGCCAGCAGTCGGGAGGGAAGGCAAAAACTGTTTTTT

v_gene: TRBV5-4
abundance: NA
d_gene: TRBD1
j_gene: TRBJ2-7
CDR3aa: CASSRDRNSYEQYF
CDR3nt: TGTGCCAGCAGCCGGGACAGGAATTCCTACGAGCAGTACTTC

v_gene: TRBV15
abundance: NA
d_gene: TRBD2
j_gene: TRBJ2-1
CDR3aa: CATSRGGAGAYNEQFF
CDR3nt: TGTGCCACCAGCAGAGGTGGAGCGGGAGCCTACAATGAGCAGTTCTTC

v_gene: TRBV12-5
abundance: NA
d_gene: TRBD1
j_gene: TRBJ1-2
CDR3aa: CASGLVLGQVGNYTF
CDR3nt: TGTGCTAGTGGTTTGGTTCTCGGACAGGTTGGGAATTACACCTTC

v_gene: TRBV5-5
abundance: NA
d_gene: NA
j_gene: TRBJ1-3
CDR3aa: CASSTRTGSGNTIYF
CDR3nt: TGTGCCAGCAGCACTAGGACCGGCTCTGGAAACACCATATATTTT

v_gene: TRBV5-5
abundance: NA
d_gene: NA
j_gene: TRBJ2-5
CDR3aa: CASSSGAGRGRGETQYF
CDR3nt: TGTGCCAGCAGCTCAGGAGCGGGAAGGGGGCGGGGAGAGACCCAGTACTTC

v_gene: TRBV9
abundance: NA
d_gene: TRBD1
j_gene: TRBJ1-2
CDR3aa: CASSVDGAGTEYGYTF
CDR3nt: TGTGCCAGCAGCGTAGATGGGGCGGGGACAGAGTATGGCTACACCTTC